This T cell receptor (beta chain) stems from a study of blood T cell repertoires in COVID-19. As for the study in general: T cells, B-cell-depleted T cells, or PBMCs supplied cDNA or gDNA.

Study processing details: Estimated nucleated cell counts came from reference gene primer amplification. Produced via immunoSEQ multiplex PCR; TCRdb's table is partial and in-frame only. From that table come the V and J calls and clone size; the DNA was used to work out D and trimming. In the table there are a few hundred thousand clones, approximately 90% of which are singletons. CDR3 length: 16 amino acids. Germline CDR1 and CDR2: LGHDT and YNNKEL (reference sequence). Trimming removed 4 bases from V and 2 bases from J; junction bases left unmatched: 10. The V and J genes are TRBV3-1 (or the pseudogene TRBV3-2) and TRBJ2-7, with 8 bases aligning to TRBD1. This receptor was obtained from a young man with active or convalescent COVID-19. Sequencing was performed on peripheral blood. The CDR3 DNA reads as TGTGCCAGCAGCCCCACCGGCAGGGGGCCTCCCTACGAGCAGTACTTC. This translates into CASSPTGRGPPYEQYF.